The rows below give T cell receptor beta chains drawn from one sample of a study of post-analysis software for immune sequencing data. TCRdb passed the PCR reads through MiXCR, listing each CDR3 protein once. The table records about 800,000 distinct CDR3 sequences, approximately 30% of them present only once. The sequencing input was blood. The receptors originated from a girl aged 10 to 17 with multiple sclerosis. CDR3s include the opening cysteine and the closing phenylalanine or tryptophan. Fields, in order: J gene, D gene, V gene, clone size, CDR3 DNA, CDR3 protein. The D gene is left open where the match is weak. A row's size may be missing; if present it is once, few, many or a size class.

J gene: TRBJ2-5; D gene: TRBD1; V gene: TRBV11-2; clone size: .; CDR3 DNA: TGTGCCAGCAGCTCCCGGGACAGAGATAACCAAGAGACCCAGTACTTC; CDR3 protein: CASSSRDRDNQETQYF
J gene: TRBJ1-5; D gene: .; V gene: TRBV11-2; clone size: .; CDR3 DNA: TGTGCCAGCAGCTTATTTGGGGCGTCTCAGCCCCAGCATTTT; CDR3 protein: CASSLFGASQPQHF
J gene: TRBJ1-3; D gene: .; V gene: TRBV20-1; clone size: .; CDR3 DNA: TGCAGTGCTAGGGCGCTCGACTCTGGAAACACCATATATTTT; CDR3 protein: CSARALDSGNTIYF
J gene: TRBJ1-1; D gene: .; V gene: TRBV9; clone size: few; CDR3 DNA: TGTGCCAGCAGCGTAGCTGGGACTGCGAACACTGAAGCTTTCTTT; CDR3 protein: CASSVAGTANTEAFF
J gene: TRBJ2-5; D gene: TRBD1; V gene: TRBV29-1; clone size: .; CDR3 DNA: TGCAGCGTGACCCGGGACAGGAATCCATGGCTAGAGACCCAGTACTTC; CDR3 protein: CSVTRDRNPWLETQYF
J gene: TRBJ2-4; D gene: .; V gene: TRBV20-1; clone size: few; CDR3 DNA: TGCAGTGCCGACGGTGCAGGGGACATTCAGTACTTC; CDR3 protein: CSADGAGDIQYF
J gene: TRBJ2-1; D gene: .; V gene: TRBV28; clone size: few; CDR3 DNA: TGTGCCAGCAGTTCAGGTCACCCCCGGGGTGAGCAGTTCTTC; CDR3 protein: CASSSGHPRGEQFF
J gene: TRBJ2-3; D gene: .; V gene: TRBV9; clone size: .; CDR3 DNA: TGTGCCAGCAGCGAGGGGGTCTCCGCTAGGGATACGCAGTATTTT; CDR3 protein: CASSEGVSARDTQYF
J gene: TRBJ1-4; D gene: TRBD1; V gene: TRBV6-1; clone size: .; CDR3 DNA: TGTGCCAGCAGATTGGACAGGAATAATGAAAAACTGTTTTTT; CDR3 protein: CASRLDRNNEKLFF
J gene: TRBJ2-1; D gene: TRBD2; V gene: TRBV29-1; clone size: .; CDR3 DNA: TGCAGCGTTGAAGACCCTAGCGGTTACAATGAGCAGTTCTTC; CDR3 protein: CSVEDPSGYNEQFF
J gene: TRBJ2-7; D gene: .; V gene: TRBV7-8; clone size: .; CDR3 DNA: TGTGCCAGCAGCTTCGCCGGGGGCGAGCAGTACTTC; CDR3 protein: CASSFAGGEQYF
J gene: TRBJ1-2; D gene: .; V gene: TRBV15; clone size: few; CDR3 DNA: TGTGCCACCAGCAGAGATCTCCAGGGTCCGGGCTACACCTTC; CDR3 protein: CATSRDLQGPGYTF
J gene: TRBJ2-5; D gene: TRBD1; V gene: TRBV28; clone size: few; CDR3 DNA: TGTGCCAGCAGGTCCGGGACAGGGGGCGGTTGGGAGACCCAGTACTTC; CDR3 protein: CASRSGTGGGWETQYF
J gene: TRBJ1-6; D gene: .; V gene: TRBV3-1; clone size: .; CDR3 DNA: TGTGCCAGCAGCCCCTTAGGGTATTCACCCCTCCACTTT; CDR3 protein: CASSPLGYSPLHF
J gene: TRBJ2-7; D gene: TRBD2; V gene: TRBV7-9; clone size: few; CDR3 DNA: TGTGCCAGCAGCTTGACTAGCGGGAGCTCCGAGCAGTACTTC; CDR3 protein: CASSLTSGSSEQYF
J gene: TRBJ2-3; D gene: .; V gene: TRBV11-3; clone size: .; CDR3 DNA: TGTGCCAGCTCTCCCCATACAACGGATACGCAGTATTTT; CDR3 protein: CASSPHTTDTQYF
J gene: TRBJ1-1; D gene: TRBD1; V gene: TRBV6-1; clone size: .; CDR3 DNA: TGTGCCAGCAGCCCGGGACAGGGAAGTGGCACTGAAGCTTTCTTT; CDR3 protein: CASSPGQGSGTEAFF
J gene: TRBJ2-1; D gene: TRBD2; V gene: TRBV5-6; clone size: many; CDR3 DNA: TGTGCCAGCAGCTTGTTCAGAGCCACCGGGGGGAATGAGCAGTTCTTC; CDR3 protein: CASSLFRATGGNEQFF
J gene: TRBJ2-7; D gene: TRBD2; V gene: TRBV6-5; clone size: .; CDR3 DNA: TGTGCCAGCAGTTACATTGGGACTAGCGGGGTTTCATACGGGCAGTACTTC; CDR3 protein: CASSYIGTSGVSYGQYF
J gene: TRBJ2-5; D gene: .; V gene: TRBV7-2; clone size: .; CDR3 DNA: TGTGCCAGCAGCTCCTTCCCTCAAGAGACCCAGTACTTC; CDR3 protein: CASSSFPQETQYF
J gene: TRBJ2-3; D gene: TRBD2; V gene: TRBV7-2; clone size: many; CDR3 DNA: TGTGCCAGCAGCCCGGGACTAGCGCGGGATACGCAGTATTTT; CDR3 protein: CASSPGLARDTQYF
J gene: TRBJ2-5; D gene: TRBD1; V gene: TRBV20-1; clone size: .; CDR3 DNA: TGCAGTGCTGCACCGGGACAGGGATGGGAGACCCAGTACTTC; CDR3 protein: CSAAPGQGWETQYF
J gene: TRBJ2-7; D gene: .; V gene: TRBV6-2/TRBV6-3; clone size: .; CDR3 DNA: TGTGCCAGCAGTAAACGAAGAAGCTCCTACGAGCAGTACTTC; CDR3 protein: CASSKRRSSYEQYF
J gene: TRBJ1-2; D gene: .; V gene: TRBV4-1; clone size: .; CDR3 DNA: TGCGCCAGCAGCCATAGTGCAAACTATGGCTACACCTTC; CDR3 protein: CASSHSANYGYTF
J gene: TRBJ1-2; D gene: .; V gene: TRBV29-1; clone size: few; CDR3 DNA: TGCAGCGTTGAGATGGGCTACGGCTACACCTTC; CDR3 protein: CSVEMGYGYTF
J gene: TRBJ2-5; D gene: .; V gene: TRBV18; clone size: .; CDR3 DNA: TGTGCCAGCTCCCCAACAGGGTCGTTGGAGACCCAGTACTTC; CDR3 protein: CASSPTGSLETQYF
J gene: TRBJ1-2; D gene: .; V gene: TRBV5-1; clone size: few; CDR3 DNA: TGCGCCAGCAGTCGGACAGCCGAGGCGAGAAACTATGGCTACACCTTC; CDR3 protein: CASSRTAEARNYGYTF
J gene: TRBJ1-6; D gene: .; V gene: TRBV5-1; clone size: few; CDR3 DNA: TGCGCCAGCAGCTCTCGAAGTTCCGGACCGAATTCACCCCTCCACTTT; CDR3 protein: CASSSRSSGPNSPLHF
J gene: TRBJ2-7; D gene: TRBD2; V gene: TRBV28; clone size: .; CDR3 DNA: TGTGCCAGCAGACCGGCTAGCGGGAGCGATAGGGCCTACGAGCAGTACTTC; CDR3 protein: CASRPASGSDRAYEQYF
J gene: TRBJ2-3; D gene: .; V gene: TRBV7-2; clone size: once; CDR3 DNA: TGTGCCAGCAGATTCCCGGGACTTTACACAGATACGCAGTATTTT; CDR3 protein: CASRFPGLYTDTQYF
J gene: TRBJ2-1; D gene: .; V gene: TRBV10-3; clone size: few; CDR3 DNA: TGTGCCATCAGTGTGCGGTATAATGAGCAGTTCTTC; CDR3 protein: CAISVRYNEQFF
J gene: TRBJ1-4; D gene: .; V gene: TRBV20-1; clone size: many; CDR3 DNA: TGCAGTGCTAGAAAGGGTTCGGCCAGAGACGAAAAACTGTTTTTT; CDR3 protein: CSARKGSARDEKLFF
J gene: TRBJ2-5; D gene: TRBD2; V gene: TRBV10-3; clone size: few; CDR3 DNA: TGTGCCATCAGTGAGGGACTAGCGGGAGCGGAGACCCAGTACTTC; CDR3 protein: CAISEGLAGAETQYF
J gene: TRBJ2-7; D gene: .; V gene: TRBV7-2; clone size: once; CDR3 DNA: TGTGCCAGCAGCTTGGGACTTAGTGCCGTCGGGGAGCAGTACTTC; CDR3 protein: CASSLGLSAVGEQYF
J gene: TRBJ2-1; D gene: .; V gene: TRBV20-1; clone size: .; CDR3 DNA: TGCAGTGCCGCGGTAGCTACCAATGAGCAGTTCTTC; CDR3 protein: CSAAVATNEQFF